What follows is one T cell receptor beta chain and its context. Its cognate antigen is unknown. As part of library construction, unique molecular identifiers were attached to individual cDNA molecules. MiXCR, applied by TCRdb to the 5' RACE reads, yields one record per CDR3 protein. The data contain roughly 66,000 distinct CDR3 sequences, 8% to 9.5% of them singletons. The data originate from a study of early T cells in non-severe SARS-CoV-2 infection. In the study overall: Chains from this unsorted whole-blood bulk RNA could not be paired. General study findings and limits: Lookups in VDJdb leaned toward anti-spike CD8 responses and missed private and CD4 specificities.

The length of the CDR3 is 14 residues. V was cut by 4 bases and J by 2 bases, with 9 bases left in between. The germline V gene has CDR1 MDHEN and CDR2 SYDVKM. This TCR was sampled from an adult who was a healthcare worker with PCR-confirmed SARS-CoV-2 infection or an uninfected control (not recorded which). The chain carries TRBV28 and TRBJ1-3; possible D gene TRBD1, 5 bases. Source material: whole blood. CDR3 bases: TGTGCCAGCAGTTCCCGGGGGACTGGAAACACCATATATTTT. Its translation is CASSSRGTGNTIYF.